Presented here are 30 T cell receptor beta chains from one specimen sequenced in a study of CD8 T cells in ankylosing spondylitis. General observations from the study: Made up of about eight highly homologous variants, a TCR beta motif appeared characteristic of ankylosing spondylitis blood.

One entry per CDR3 protein results from TCRdb running MiXCR on the 5' RACE reads. The sample has about 450,000 distinct CDR3 sequences, 25% to 30% seen once. Their antigens are not known. The sequenced material came from blood, either unsorted or a sorted T cell fraction (not recorded which). Source of these receptors: a male donor with ankylosing spondylitis.

The chain carries TRBV20-1 and TRBJ2-2; 7 bases are a match to TRBD1. CDR3 length: 14 residues. The ends lost 6 bases at V and 8 bases at J; junction bases unmatched: 12. CDR1 and CDR2 (germline): DFQATT, SNEGSKA (reference sequence). CDR3 in amino acids: CSARPTGVKGELFF. The CDR3 DNA reads as TGCAGTGCCCGACCTACAGGGGTGAAAGGGGAGCTGTTTTTT.

This clonotype appeared a few times. CDR3 loop: CASSPPKRNYGYTF. The CDR3 DNA is TGTGCCAGCTCACCACCGAAGAGAAACTATGGCTACACCTTC. The rearrangement uses TRBV18 and TRBJ1-2; D is unclear. V lost 0 bases, J lost 2 bases, and 7 bases lay in between. This CDR3 region has 14 residues. In germline, CDR1 is KGHSH, CDR2 LQKENI.

J is TRBJ2-5 and V is TRBV19; maybe TRBD1 (6 bases). The germline V and J ends were trimmed by 4 bases and 5 bases, with 14 bases remaining between them. CDR1 and CDR2 from the germline V gene are LNHDA and SQIVND (reference sequence). This CDR3 has 14 residues. In DNA, the CDR3 is TGTGCCAGTAGTAATCAGGGGCTCGGGGAGACCCAGTACTTC. It specifies CASSNQGLGETQYF.

The chain uses TRBV7-9 and TRBJ2-5; D ambiguous. CDR3 size: 12 residues. Germline V gives CDR1 SEHNR, CDR2 FQNEAQ (reference sequence). V lost 5 bases, J lost 5 bases, and 9 bases lay in between. CDR3 sequence (DNA): TGTGCCAGCAGCCGAGAAGTGGAGACCCAGTACTTC. This sequence encodes CASSREVETQYF.

This clonotype was detected ten times or more. This chain links TRBV4-2 with TRBJ2-7; D unresolved. CDR1 is LGHNA and CDR2 is YNFKEQ in the germline V gene. There are 15 residues in the CDR3. V was pared by 4 bases and J by 7 bases, with 20 bases between. The CDR3 sequence is CASSPRISKGSEQYF. CDR3 in DNA: TGTGCCAGCAGCCCCCGGATCTCCAAAGGAAGTGAGCAGTACTTC.

In its sample, this clonotype was seen a few times. This chain connects TRBV2 to TRBJ1-1; no firm D call. The CDR3 totals 13 residues. From germline, CDR1 is SNHLY and CDR2 FYNNEI. Trimming pared 7 bases from V and 3 bases from J, leaving 12 bases between. The CDR3 loop reads CASNPERDTEAFF. For the CDR3, the DNA is TGTGCCAGCAACCCCGAAAGAGACACTGAAGCTTTCTTT.

The chain links TRBV7-7 to TRBJ2-3, with 14 nucleotides matching TRBD2. Germline loops: CDR1 SSHAT, CDR2 FNYEAQ (reference sequence). This CDR3 comprises 19 residues. With V trimmed by 2 bases and J by 4 bases, 11 bases remained unmatched. The CDR3 coding sequence is TGTGCCAGCAGCTTAACGACTAGCGGGAGGGCCGTGCTTCCAGATACGCAGTATTTT. It translates to CASSLTTSGRAVLPDTQYF. Looking up the rest from reference TRBV7-7 and TRBJ2-3 gives the full variable domain: GAGVSQSPRYKVTKRGQDVTLRCDPISSHATLYWYQQALGQGPEFLTYFNYEAQPDKSGLPSDRFSAERPEGSISTLTIQRTEQRDSAMYRCASSLTTSGRAVLPDTQYFGPGTRLTVL.

The chain is built from TRBV7-7 and TRBJ2-3; TRBD2 aligns across 9 bases. This CDR3 comprises 17 residues. Germline-derived CDR1 and CDR2 are SSHAT and FNYEAQ (reference sequence). V lost 5 bases and J lost 7; bases outside the gene matches: 16. This chain's CDR3 is CASSIGVGLAGSNTQYF. In DNA, the CDR3 is TGTGCCAGCAGCATAGGGGTGGGCCTAGCGGGATCGAATACGCAGTATTTT.

The rearrangement links TRBV25-1 to TRBJ2-1, with 11 bases aligning to TRBD2. V lost 0 bases, J lost 7 bases, and 8 bases stayed unmatched. This CDR3 is 17 amino acids long. The germline gives CDR1 MGHDK, CDR2 SYGVNS. The CDR3 region has the DNA TGTGCCAGCAGTGAATATACTAGCGGGAGAATCAGTAATGAGCAGTTCTTC. It codes for CASSEYTSGRISNEQFF.

This clonotype appeared a few times. The chain employs TRBV2 and TRBJ2-2; D remains ambiguous. Germline CDR1 and CDR2: SNHLY and FYNNEI. The V end was cut by 3 bases, the J end by 5 bases, with 10 bases between. The CDR3 contains 14 residues. DNA of the CDR3: TGTGCCAGCAGTGATAGGGTCGGGACCGGGGAGCTGTTTTTT. It is translated as CASSDRVGTGELFF.

This clonotype was detected only a few times. The chain carries TRBV29-1 and TRBJ2-2, with D possibly TRBD2 on 5 matching bases. Germline CDR1 reads SQVTM; CDR2 reads ANQGSEA. Trimming pared 7 bases from V and 3 bases from J, leaving 15 bases between. The CDR3 has 14 amino acids. This CDR3 reads CSASGIGDTGELFF. The DNA for the CDR3 is TGCAGCGCCTCGGGGATCGGGGACACCGGGGAGCTGTTTTTT.

J is TRBJ2-1 and V is TRBV20-1; 7 nucleotides line up with TRBD1. CDR3 length equals 13 residues. Germline CDR1 is DFQATT and CDR2 is SNEGSKA (reference sequence). After removal of 4 bases from V and 2 bases from J, the junction contained 2 bases not matched to a gene. CDR3 amino acids: CSANRGTYNEQFF. The CDR3 DNA sequence: TGCAGTGCTAACAGGGGTACCTACAATGAGCAGTTCTTC.

This chain uses TRBV28 with TRBJ1-6; weak D call: TRBD1 (5 bases). CDR1 and CDR2 from the germline V gene are MDHEN and SYDVKM. This CDR3 contains 16 residues. V dropped 7 bases and J dropped 1 base, with 14 bases sitting between them. CDR3 loop: CASTTGGVSYNSPLHF. DNA of the CDR3: TGTGCCAGCACCACCGGGGGGGTGTCCTATAATTCACCCCTCCACTTT.

This sequence joins TRBV11-2 and TRBJ2-4, with TRBD1 matching 8 bases. This CDR3 contains 16 residues. Germline CDR1 and CDR2: SGHAT and FQNNGV. V lost 6 bases, J lost 2 bases, and 9 bases stayed unmatched. This CDR3 is CASSYIGQGTKNIQYF. For the CDR3, the DNA is TGTGCCAGCAGTTACATCGGACAGGGAACCAAAAACATTCAGTACTTC.

This rearrangement joins TRBV5-1 to TRBJ2-7; a weak D match, TRBD1 (5 bases). This CDR3 is built from 13 residues. Germline V lookup: CDR1 SGHRS, CDR2 YFSETQ. V was clipped by 4 bases and J by 6 bases, with 14 bases between them. CDR3 region: CASSTGPASEQYF. CDR3 sequence (DNA): TGCGCCAGCAGCACAGGACCAGCTAGCGAGCAGTACTTC.

This clonotype was picked up a small number of times. The rearrangement uses TRBV24-1 and TRBJ2-1; D uncertain. The CDR3 has 16 amino acids. The germline V and J ends were trimmed by 1 base and 0 bases, with 9 bases remaining between them. CDR1 KGHDR and CDR2 SFDVKD come from the germline V gene. The CDR3 DNA reads as TGTGCCACCAGTGATTTATACAGCAGCTCCTACAATGAGCAGTTCTTC. Translating it yields CATSDLYSSSYNEQFF.

This clonotype was counted between two and nine times. The chain has TRBV20-1 and TRBJ1-1, with D possibly matching TRBD1 (5 bases). Trimming shortened V by 4 bases and J by 7 bases, and 13 bases separated the two germline ends. Germline CDR1 is DFQATT and CDR2 is SNEGSKA (reference sequence). The CDR3 contains 12 residues. CDR3 region: CSAIPIQVEAFF. The CDR3 DNA reads TGCAGTGCTATCCCAATACAGGTTGAAGCTTTCTTT.

The chain is built from TRBV10-2 and TRBJ1-1, with D possibly being TRBD1 (5 bases). V lost 4 bases to trimming and J lost 1 base, with 16 bases between them. The CDR3 length is 16 residues. Germline V gene lookup returns CDR1 WSHSY and CDR2 SAAADI. The CDR3 here is CASSGPPGRKNTEAFF. Here the CDR3 DNA reads TGCGCCAGCAGTGGGCCGCCGGGACGGAAGAACACTGAAGCTTTCTTT.

This clonotype was picked up one time. The V call is TRBV20-1, the J call TRBJ1-1, with 8 bases identical to TRBD1. V was clipped by 5 bases and J by 1 base; unmatched bases: 6. This CDR3 has 14 amino acids. Per germline, CDR1 DFQATT and CDR2 SNEGSKA (reference sequence). The chain's CDR3 is CSADRDRTNTEAFF. CDR3 coding DNA: TGCAGTGCTGACCGGGACAGGACGAACACTGAAGCTTTCTTT.

This clonotype has just a few counts. One end of the junction does not line up with germline, which may come from a read error. This rearrangement joins TRBV5-1 to TRBJ2-6; D is uncertain. Germline V gene lookup returns CDR1 SGHRS and CDR2 YFSETQ. The CDR3 contains 13 residues. CDR3 residues: CASSSTGANVLTF. DNA for the CDR3: TGTGCCAGTAGTAGTACTGGGGCCAACGTCCTGACTTTC.

The chain has TRBV29-1 and TRBJ1-1; 7 nucleotides match TRBD1. This CDR3 has 13 amino acids. Trimming removed 4 bases from V and 1 base from J; junction bases left unmatched: 3. Germline CDR1 SQVTM, CDR2 ANQGSEA. CDR3 in DNA: TGCAGCGTTGGAAGACAGGGGAACACTGAAGCTTTCTTT. It codes for CSVGRQGNTEAFF.

The chain has TRBV7-2 and TRBJ2-2, with 11 bases identical to TRBD2. V dropped 4 bases and J dropped 7; count of bases not matched to a gene: 2. Germline V CDR1 and CDR2: SGHTA, FQGNSA. This CDR3 region has 14 residues. CDR3 loop: CASSSGTSGGELFF. The CDR3, as DNA: TGTGCCAGCAGCTCCGGGACTAGCGGCGGGGAGCTGTTTTTT.

This rearrangement joins TRBV7-9 to TRBJ2-1; TRBD2 agrees at 12 bases. Germline CDR1 reads SEHNR; CDR2 reads FQNEAQ (reference sequence). The length of the CDR3 is 15 residues. V was clipped by 6 bases and J by 6 bases; unmatched bases: 6. The CDR3 is CASRDLAGGSNEQFF. In DNA form, the CDR3 reads TGTGCCAGCAGGGACCTAGCGGGAGGGTCCAATGAGCAGTTCTTC.

The rearrangement links TRBV27 to TRBJ1-4; TRBD1 might be the D (6 bases). CDR1 is MNHEY and CDR2 is SMNVEV in the germline V gene (reference sequence). The CDR3 runs 18 residues. Trimming left V 7 bases short and J 0 bases short, with 21 bases between. This chain's CDR3 is CASTKGGGDGATNEKLFF. The CDR3 coding sequence is TGTGCCAGCACAAAAGGGGGAGGGGATGGTGCAACTAATGAAAAACTGTTTTTT. The complete variable domain, with remaining parts taken from reference TRBV27 and TRBJ1-4, reads EAQVTQNPRYLITVTGKKLTVTCSQNMNHEYMSWYRQDPGLGLRQIYYSMNVEVTDKGDVPEGYKVSRKEKRNFPLILESPSPNQTSLYFCASTKGGGDGATNEKLFFGSGTQLSVL.

The CDR3 is CASSLSWGELFF. For the CDR3, the DNA is TGTGCCAGCAGTTTATCGTGGGGGGAGCTGTTTTTT. V and J are TRBV27 and TRBJ2-2; D is uncertain. This CDR3 spans 12 amino acids. Germline-derived CDR1 and CDR2 are MNHEY and SMNVEV (reference sequence). Trimming took 0 bases from V and 8 from J, leaving 4 bases between them.

In its sample, this clonotype was seen once. This chain connects TRBV4-1 to TRBJ1-1; weak D call: TRBD1 (5 bases). Germline loops: CDR1 MGHRA, CDR2 YSYEKL. The length of the CDR3 is 12 residues. V was pared by 1 base and J by 11 bases, with 11 bases between. CDR3 bases: TGCGCCAGCAGCCAAGCCGGGGGGGTGGCTTTCTTT. Protein: CASSQAGGVAFF.

This clonotype was picked up one time. This chain joins TRBV29-1 and TRBJ1-1; TRBD1 matches at 10 bases. The J segment lost 2 bases and the V segment lost 7 bases, leaving 4 bases of the junction unmatched. This CDR3 region has 13 residues. Germline values: CDR1 SQVTM, CDR2 ANQGSEA. CDR3 loop: CSATTGGNTEAFF. The DNA of the CDR3 is TGCAGCGCTACGACAGGGGGCAACACTGAAGCTTTCTTT.

The V and J genes are TRBV15 and TRBJ2-7, with D tentatively TRBD1 (5 bases). The CDR3 spans 14 residues. Trimming stripped 10 bases from V and 6 bases from J, with 22 bases between. Germline V gives CDR1 LNHNV, CDR2 YYDKDF (reference sequence). The CDR3 spells CASRARCRAIEQYV. For the CDR3, the DNA is TGTGCCAGCAGAGCCCGATGCAGGGCCATCGAGCAGTACGTC.

This chain links TRBV10-3 with TRBJ2-3, with 8 bases fitting TRBD1. V shed 6 bases, J shed 2 bases, and the junction held 4 bases outside the gene matches. CDR1 and CDR2 (germline): ENHRY, SYGVKD. The CDR3 runs to 14 residues. The CDR3 region is CAISTGGNTDTQYF. CDR3 nucleotides: TGTGCCATCAGCACAGGGGGTAACACAGATACGCAGTATTTT.

The chain employs TRBV5-1 and TRBJ2-7; D gene uncertain. Trimming cost V 0 bases and J 7 bases, with 17 bases left between them. Per germline, CDR1 SGHRS and CDR2 YFSETQ. The CDR3 is made up of 15 amino acids. CDR3 amino acids: CASSLETAPDSEQYF. The CDR3 DNA reads TGCGCCAGCAGCTTGGAAACGGCTCCCGACTCGGAGCAGTACTTC.